This T cell receptor beta chain was obtained from a study of shared clonotypes between healthy human individuals. Method: immunoSEQ multiplex PCR; TCRdb's copy keeps in-frame clones and lacks some. This table holds over 850,000 clones, around 78% found once. V was clipped by 4 bases and J by 3 bases; unmatched bases: 4. The CDR3 has 13 amino acids. Looked up from germline, CDR1 is SGHRS and CDR2 is YFSETQ. Everyone who donated was a Caucasian adult who lived in Nashville, Tennessee. The clonotype was recovered from a man younger than 30 in good health. Some clones in this sample may be carry-over from other donors' samples. J is TRBJ2-7 and V is TRBV5-1; 7 bases are a match to TRBD1. The specimen was memory CD4+ T cells from PBMCs. Subset indicated: CD45RA-negative fraction. Here the CDR3 DNA reads TGCGCCAGCAGCACGGGACAGTTCTACGAGCAGTACTTC. It codes for CASSTGQFYEQYF.